This TCR beta chain emerged from a study of CD4+ T cells in melanoma. Study-level findings and limits: In melanoma, neoantigen-specific CD4+ T cells reportedly differed in differentiation state. CD8+ T cell, macrophage and B cell function reportedly correlated with neoantigen-specific CD4+ T cells.

The CDR3 extends over 17 amino acids. The germline gives CDR1 SGDLS, CDR2 YYNGEE. J lost 0 bases, V lost 2 bases, and 10 bases had no gene match. This clone is medium-sized by share. Its specificity is unknown. Method: immunoSEQ multiplex PCR; TCRdb's copy keeps in-frame clones and lacks some. The table includes roughly 9,600 clones, about 70% detected once. Sequencing was carried out using cells from a culture (not recorded whether cultured in vitro). The chain recombines TRBV9 with TRBJ2-5, with 7 bases identical to TRBD2. This sequence originates from a human donor with melanoma. The CDR3: CASSVHGTTTYQETQYF. The CDR3 nucleotides are TGTGCCAGCAGCGTTCACGGGACTACAACGTACCAAGAGACCCAGTACTTC.